The present entry profiles one T cell receptor (beta chain) with its context. Per the original methods: By means of reference gene primer amplification, nucleated cell counts were estimated. The table came from immunoSEQ multiplex PCR; TCRdb's copy has only in-frame clones and leaves some out. V, J and clone size are taken as reported in that table, and D and trimming were inferred from the DNA itself. The table lists around 100,000 clones, 82% of them singletons. This sample is drawn from a study of blood T cell repertoires in COVID-19. Study details: Acute-phase and convalescent COVID-19 samples originated in the United States, Italy and Spain.

V shed 6 bases and J 7 bases; nucleotides not matched to a gene: 7. The CDR3 loop spans 14 amino acids. Germline V CDR1 and CDR2: MDHEN, SYDVKM. The receptor comes from a man in his 70s with acute or convalescent COVID-19. The material sequenced was peripheral blood. The rearrangement links TRBV28 to TRBJ2-3, with 10 bases matching TRBD2. CDR3 region: CASRNSGGANTQYF. Written as DNA, the CDR3 is TGTGCCAGCAGAAACAGCGGGGGGGCAAATACGCAGTATTTT.